This TCR beta chain was sequenced during a study of T cell changes during pregnancy in multiple sclerosis. The method was immunoSEQ multiplex PCR; TCRdb's version includes in-frame clones alone and lacks a portion of them. This table holds 45,000 to 50,000 clones, approximately 90% found once. V was clipped by 3 bases and J by 1 base, with 12 bases between them. Germline loops: CDR1 LGHNT, CDR2 FRNRAP. The CDR3 is 15 residues long. This receptor was identified in a female donor in good health, enrolled as a control in a pregnancy study. The chain uses TRBV12-5 and TRBJ1-1; D is unclear. The sample here was CD4+ T cells from peripheral blood mononuclear cells, taken in the second trimester of pregnancy. This CDR3 reads CASGLRSSGNTEAFF. The CDR3 DNA sequence: TGTGCTAGTGGTTTACGTTCGTCAGGGAACACTGAAGCTTTCTTT.